This T cell receptor (beta chain) originates from a study of blood T cell repertoires in COVID-19. Study-wide context: Acute and convalescent COVID-19 samples came from the United States, Italy and Spain. T cells, B-cell-depleted T cells, or PBMCs supplied cDNA or gDNA.

The CDR3 is 12 amino acids. V shed 11 bases and J 0 bases; nucleotides not matched to a gene: 1. CDR1 is MNHEY and CDR2 is SVGAGI in the germline V gene. As handled by the study authors: Reference gene primer amplification in the assay estimated nucleated cell counts. The assay was immunoSEQ multiplex PCR, and TCRdb's table has in-frame clones only and misses some. From that table come the V and J calls and clone size; the DNA was used to work out D and trimming. The sample contains around 700,000 clones, over 80% of which appear only once. The sequence was obtained from a young woman with acute or convalescent COVID-19. The sequenced sample was peripheral blood. This chain joins TRBV6-5 and TRBJ2-4, with 7 nucleotides matching TRBD2. The chain's CDR3 is CAAGVAKNIQYF. The CDR3 DNA reads as TGTGCCGCGGGGGTAGCCAAAAACATTCAGTACTTC.